Below are 19 T cell receptor beta chains sequenced from a single sample in a study of T cells of healthy individuals (dated by TCRdb to 2016 to 2019). Library preparation was by 5' RACE. Reads for this sample came from an Illumina MiSeq. The public sequencing data were trimmed at Q25 with fastp and processed into clonotypes with MiXCR by TCRdb, which kept only in-frame beta chains. A single entry per CDR3 protein holds the most common genes and DNA from its merged rows. The sample table lists tens of thousands of distinct CDR3 sequences, about 17% of them with a count of one. The ten most abundant clones make up approximately 4.6% of the sample. The source of these receptors is a human donor in good health.

In this sample, this clonotype turned up a few times. The chain has TRBV28 and TRBJ2-2, with D hard to call. The CDR3 length is 13 residues. CDR1 is MDHEN and CDR2 is SYDVKM in the germline V gene. V gave up 4 bases and J gave up 5 bases, with 8 bases separating them. The CDR3: CASSSGRTGELFF. CDR3 nucleotide sequence: TGTGCCAGCAGTTCCGGACGTACCGGGGAGCTGTTTTTT.

This clonotype occurred a few times. In DNA form, the CDR3 reads TGTGCCAGCAGCCAGCGGGGGGGCTACGAGCAGTACTTC. Amino acids: CASSQRGGYEQYF. This chain links TRBV3-1 with TRBJ2-7; 9 nucleotides agree with TRBD2. J lost 3 bases, V lost 3 bases, and 0 bases had no gene match. The CDR3 totals 13 residues. Germline assignment: CDR1 LGHDT and CDR2 YNNKEL (reference sequence).

This clonotype has more than one count but fewer than ten. The chain combines TRBV20-1 with TRBJ2-1; D perhaps matches TRBD1 (5 bases). The CDR3 runs to 15 residues. In germline, CDR1 is DFQATT, CDR2 SNEGSKA (reference sequence). V dropped 1 base and J dropped 9 bases, with 19 bases sitting between them. The CDR3 nucleotides are TGCAGTGCTAGAGCCCCCGGGCCGGCCAGGGTTGAGCAGTTCTTC. This sequence encodes CSARAPGPARVEQFF.

This clonotype came up many times. The chain recombines TRBV7-2 with TRBJ2-7; D possibly corresponds to TRBD2 (6 bases). The V end lost 1 base, the J end lost 12 bases, and 16 bases lay between the germline ends. CDR3 size: 13 residues. The germline CDR1 and CDR2 sequences are SGHTA and FQGNSA. The CDR3, as DNA: TGTGCCAGCAGCTTAGGGAGGGAATTCCCGGGGTACTTC. It encodes CASSLGREFPGYF.

This clonotype was observed a handful of times. The gene calls are TRBV2 and TRBJ2-1; no definite D call. V was trimmed by 3 bases and J by 9 bases, leaving 9 bases between them. The CDR3 is made up of 12 amino acids. Germline CDR1 SNHLY, CDR2 FYNNEI. In DNA form, the CDR3 reads TGTGCCAGCAGTGATGTGCGCGGTGAGCAGTTCTTC. Translated, it gives CASSDVRGEQFF.

This clonotype occurred many times. The chain has TRBV25-1 and TRBJ2-1; 7 nucleotides align to TRBD1. J lost 3 bases, V lost 4 bases, and 6 bases had no gene match. The CDR3 totals 15 residues. Germline-derived CDR1 and CDR2 are MGHDK and SYGVNS. CDR3 sequence reads: CASSGLTGFYNEQFF. CDR3 DNA: TGTGCCAGCAGTGGCCTGACAGGGTTCTACAATGAGCAGTTCTTC. The full variable domain, in which reference TRBV25-1 and TRBJ2-1 provide the parts outside the CDR3, is EADIYQTPRYLVIGTGKKITLECSQTMGHDKMYWYQQDPGMELHLIHYSYGVNSTEKGDLSSESTVSRIRTEHFPLTLESARPSHTSQYLCASSGLTGFYNEQFFGPGTRLTVL.

This clonotype occurred a few times. The CDR3 reads CAIQQGPREDTQYF. The CDR3 nucleotides are TGTGCCATCCAACAGGGCCCACGGGAAGATACGCAGTATTTT. The V gene is TRBV10-3, the J gene TRBJ2-3; weak D call: TRBD1 (6 bases). The germline CDR1 and CDR2 sequences are ENHRY and SYGVKD. The CDR3 loop spans 14 amino acids. Trimming stripped 8 bases from V and 5 bases from J, with 17 bases between.

This clonotype was seen ten or more times. The chain joins TRBV9 to TRBJ2-1; 8 positions match TRBD2. Per the germline V gene, CDR1 is SGDLS and CDR2 is YYNGEE. V was clipped by 3 bases and J by 2 bases; unmatched bases: 4. The CDR3 is 15 amino acids. The CDR3 loop is CASSGSGEPYNEQFF. The CDR3 DNA follows: TGTGCCAGCAGCGGTAGCGGGGAACCCTACAATGAGCAGTTCTTC. Together with reference TRBV9 and TRBJ2-1, the CDR3 gives the full variable domain: DSGVTQTPKHLITATGQRVTLRCSPRSGDLSVYWYQQSLDQGLQFLIQYYNGEERAKGNILERFSAQQFPDLHSELNLSSLELGDSALYFCASSGSGEPYNEQFFGPGTRLTVL.

The chain has TRBV7-9 and TRBJ2-7; TRBD2 matches 7 bases. The junction had 15 bases not matched to a gene; V was cut back by 4 bases and J by 3 bases. The CDR3 runs 17 residues. Germline loops: CDR1 SEHNR, CDR2 FQNEAQ (reference sequence). The CDR3 DNA reads TGTGCCAGCAGCTCCGGAGGGCGGGAGATTGAACTCTACGAGCAGTACTTC. This codes for CASSSGGREIELYEQYF.

This clonotype was recorded a few times. The V gene is TRBV28, the J gene TRBJ2-3; D is unclear. The CDR3 runs to 15 residues. Per the germline V gene, CDR1 is MDHEN and CDR2 is SYDVKM. Trimming took 1 base from V and 2 from J, leaving 10 bases between them. CDR3 sequence reads: CASSLSPGTTDTQYF. CDR3 nucleotide sequence: TGTGCCAGCAGTTTATCCCCAGGTACCACAGATACGCAGTATTTT.

The chain carries TRBV11-1 and TRBJ2-7; D gene uncertain. The CDR3 has 18 amino acids. Trimming took off 1 base at V and 3 bases at J, with 22 bases between the two ends. Germline lookup yields CDR1 SGHAT and CDR2 FQDESV (reference sequence). CDR3 residues: CASSLDFGQELGLYEQYF. CDR3 DNA: TGTGCCAGCAGCTTAGATTTTGGCCAAGAATTGGGTCTCTACGAGCAGTACTTC.

This clonotype has just a few counts. This chain links TRBV29-1 with TRBJ1-2; 10 nucleotides align to TRBD1. Trimming cost V 6 bases and J 6 bases; bases outside gene matches: 1. The CDR3 spans 11 residues. Germline CDR1 is SQVTM and CDR2 is ANQGSEA. This CDR3 is CSVGTGDGYTF. CDR3 bases: TGCAGCGTCGGGACAGGGGATGGCTACACCTTC.

This clonotype showed up just a few times. The chain employs TRBV29-1 and TRBJ2-4, with 11 positions matching TRBD2. The CDR3 has 18 residues. Germline-derived CDR1 and CDR2 are SQVTM and ANQGSEA. Losses at the gene ends were 7 bases for V and 0 bases for J; bases not matched to a gene: 14. The CDR3 sequence: CSAQPTSGNRLAKNIQYF. DNA for the CDR3: TGCAGCGCCCAACCGACTAGCGGGAACCGACTAGCCAAAAACATTCAGTACTTC.

V gene TRBV2 combines with J gene TRBJ1-5; no clear D gene. The germline V gene encodes CDR1 SNHLY and CDR2 FYNNEI. The CDR3 covers 18 residues. V gave up 6 bases and J gave up 3 bases, with 24 bases separating them. The CDR3 here is CASRDERRPRWANQPQHF. The CDR3, as DNA: TGTGCCAGCAGAGACGAAAGGCGGCCCCGGTGGGCCAATCAGCCCCAGCATTTT. Using reference TRBV2 and TRBJ1-5 for the parts outside the CDR3, the full variable domain is EPEVTQTPSHQVTQMGQEVILRCVPISNHLYFYWYRQILGQKVEFLVSFYNNEISEKSEIFDDQFSVERPDGSNFTLKIRSTKLEDSAMYFCASRDERRPRWANQPQHFGDGTRLSIL.

This clonotype was counted a few times. The chain recombines TRBV5-1 with TRBJ2-1; D possibly corresponds to TRBD2 (6 bases). The V and J ends lost 4 bases and 5 bases respectively, with 13 bases between them. Germline CDR1 SGHRS, CDR2 YFSETQ. This CDR3 region has 14 residues. The CDR3 reads CASSPLARNNEQFF. CDR3 DNA: TGCGCCAGCAGCCCCCTAGCGAGGAACAATGAGCAGTTCTTC.

This clonotype was found many times. The rearrangement links TRBV14 to TRBJ1-1; D is ambiguous. The CDR3 consists of 13 residues. V gave up 1 base and J gave up 0 bases, with 3 bases separating them. Germline V lookup: CDR1 SGHDN, CDR2 FVKESK. The CDR3 nucleotides read TGTGCCAGCAGCCAAGGTGTGAACACTGAAGCTTTCTTT. It encodes CASSQGVNTEAFF.

This clonotype was observed many times. The chain uses TRBV29-1 and TRBJ1-2, with 7 bases that match TRBD1. From germline, CDR1 is SQVTM and CDR2 ANQGSEA. This CDR3 contains 13 residues. The ends lost 6 bases at V and 5 bases at J; junction bases unmatched: 9. This chain's CDR3 is CSVVDRLQYGYTF. CDR3 nucleotides: TGCAGCGTAGTGGACAGGCTCCAATATGGCTACACCTTC. The variable domain in full, with the rest retrieved from reference TRBV29-1 and TRBJ1-2, is SAVISQKPSRDICQRGTSLTIQCQVDSQVTMMFWYRQQPGQSLTLIATANQGSEATYESGFVIDKFPISRPNLTFSTLTVSNMSPEDSSIYLCSVVDRLQYGYTFGSGTRLTVV.

The V gene is TRBV7-9, the J gene TRBJ2-3; 8 positions agree with TRBD2. The CDR3 length is 14 residues. J gave up 4 bases and V 5 bases, and 5 bases lay outside the gene matches. Germline V gene sequence: CDR1 SEHNR, CDR2 FQNEAQ (reference sequence). The CDR3 reads CASSLERESDTQYF. The CDR3 DNA reads TGTGCCAGCAGCCTCGAGCGGGAGTCAGATACGCAGTATTTT. The whole variable domain, filled in from reference TRBV7-9 and TRBJ2-3, reads DTGVSQNPRHKITKRGQNVTFRCDPISEHNRLYWYRQTLGQGPEFLTYFQNEAQLEKSRLLSDRFSAERPKGSFSTLEIQRTEQGDSAMYLCASSLERESDTQYFGPGTRLTVL.

V is TRBV28 and J is TRBJ2-5, with TRBD2 matching over 11 bases. After removal of 5 bases from V and 4 bases from J, the junction contained 12 bases not matched to a gene. This CDR3 has 17 amino acids. From germline, CDR1 is MDHEN and CDR2 SYDVKM. The CDR3 DNA reads as TGTGCCAGCAGTCTCCAGGGGGTAGCGGGGGGGCGAGAGACCCAGTACTTC. Translated: CASSLQGVAGGRETQYF.